The 16 T cell receptor beta chains given below trace back to one sample, sequenced in a study of cytomegalovirus exposure and HLA in healthy donors. Use of 60 Vbeta and 13 Jbeta primers characterized the PCR. Generated by immunoSEQ multiplex PCR, the TCRdb table keeps only in-frame clones and is missing some. The data contain about 130,000 clones, 75% to 85% of them singletons. The sequenced sample was PBMCs. These receptors originate from a male donor in good health and CMV-seronegative.

This chain links TRBV9 with TRBJ1-3; D remains ambiguous. This CDR3 is built from 14 residues. V lost 0 bases, J lost 2 bases, and 6 bases lay in between. Germline values: CDR1 SGDLS, CDR2 YYNGEE. Here the CDR3 DNA reads TGTGCCAGCAGCGTAGCAGGTGCTGGAAACACCATATATTTT. Translation: CASSVAGAGNTIYF.

The V gene is TRBV5-4, the J gene TRBJ1-2; the match to TRBD1 covers 8 bases. This CDR3 is built from 15 residues. The germline V gene has CDR1 SGHNT and CDR2 YYREEE (reference sequence). Trimming cost V 3 bases and J 8 bases; bases outside gene matches: 12. In DNA form, the CDR3 reads TGTGCCAGCAGCTCCGGCTCGAAGACAGGGGAGGGCTACACCTTC. Its protein is CASSSGSKTGEGYTF.

The chain has TRBV7-8 and TRBJ2-5; 8 nucleotides match TRBD2. V gave up 5 bases and J gave up 4 bases; unmatched junction bases: 9. Germline CDR1 and CDR2: SGHVS and FQNEAQ. The CDR3 is made up of 15 amino acids. CDR3 sequence (DNA): TGTGCCAGCAGCGGCCGGACTAGCTTTTTAGAGACCCAGTACTTC. Its translation: CASSGRTSFLETQYF.

This sequence joins TRBV30 and TRBJ1-5; no clear D. Per germline, CDR1 GTSNPN and CDR2 SVGIG (reference sequence). The CDR3 spans 14 residues. V lost 2 bases to trimming and J lost 6 bases, with 14 bases between them. The CDR3 region is CAWSPLVEAQPQHF. CDR3 coding DNA: TGTGCCTGGAGTCCCTTGGTGGAGGCTCAGCCCCAGCATTTT.

This clone was detected only a few times. The gene calls are TRBV7-8 and TRBJ2-6; 12 positions agree with TRBD2. Germline CDR1 is SGHVS and CDR2 is FQNEAQ. This CDR3 comprises 19 residues. J lost 4 bases, V lost 5 bases, and 12 bases had no gene match. The chain's CDR3 is CASSTGLAGGTLGANVLTF. CDR3 DNA sequence: TGTGCCAGCAGCACGGGACTAGCGGGTGGTACTCTAGGGGCCAACGTCCTGACTTTC.

A note on this clone: An end of the junction does not agree with germline; a read error may underlie this. CDR3: CASSLEFGGLREQLF. The CDR3 bases are TGTGCCAGCAGCTTGGAATTTGGTGGTTTAAGGGAGCAGCTCTTC. The V and J genes are TRBV5-6 and TRBJ2-1, with D perhaps matching TRBD2 (5 bases). The CDR3 runs to 15 residues. Germline CDR1 and CDR2: SGHDT and YYEEEE. Variable domain in full (rest from reference TRBV5-6 and TRBJ2-1): DAGVTQSPTHLIKTRGQQVTLRCSPKSGHDTVSWYQQALGQGPQFIFQYYEEEERQRGNFPDRFSGHQFPNYSSELNVNALLLGDSALYLCASSLEFGGLREQLFGPGTRLTVL.

This chain connects TRBV5-1 to TRBJ1-3; D not certain. V lost 5 bases, J lost 0 bases, and 15 bases lay in between. The CDR3 loop spans 16 amino acids. CDR1 SGHRS and CDR2 YFSETQ come from the germline V gene. CDR3 in amino acids: CASSLSLTGSGNTIYF. In nucleotides, the CDR3 is TGCGCCAGCAGTCTCAGCTTGACGGGCTCTGGAAACACCATATATTTT.

This sequence joins TRBV2 and TRBJ2-3, with 9 bases matching TRBD1. Germline assignment: CDR1 SNHLY and CDR2 FYNNEI. The CDR3 contains 18 residues. V lost 2 bases to trimming and J lost 3 bases; unmatched junction nucleotides: 12. CDR3 amino acids: CASSEYRTGVGGTDTQYF. For the CDR3, the DNA is TGTGCCAGCAGTGAATATAGGACAGGGGTCGGGGGGACAGATACGCAGTATTTT.

This clone was counted a few times. The V gene is TRBV6-5, the J gene TRBJ1-1; 7 bases map to TRBD1. After removal of 6 bases from V and 4 bases from J, the junction contained 5 bases not matched to a gene. Germline V gene sequence: CDR1 MNHEY, CDR2 SVGAGI. This CDR3 contains 13 residues. The CDR3 bases are TGTGCCAGCAGGAGACAGGGTATCACTGAAGCTTTCTTT. Residues: CASRRQGITEAFF.

Concerning this clone: Germline and junction disagree at one end, which may indicate a read error. The chain uses TRBV6-6 and TRBJ1-5; D is unresolved. In germline, CDR1 is MNHNY, CDR2 SVGAGI (reference sequence). CDR3 size: 16 residues. CDR3 in DNA: TGTGCCGGCAGTTACGTTCCGGGGAGTAGCAATCAGCCCCAGCATTTT. It specifies CAGSYVPGSSNQPQHF.

This clone was recorded a few times. The chain carries TRBV2 and TRBJ2-1, with TRBD2 matching 12 bases. Trimming took 8 bases from V and 5 from J; bases not matched to a gene: 7. CDR1 SNHLY and CDR2 FYNNEI come from the germline V gene. The CDR3 extends over 15 amino acids. The CDR3 nucleotides read TGTGCCAGCGGGCGGACTAGCGGGACGCACAATGAGCAGTTCTTC. Translation: CASGRTSGTHNEQFF.

This clone showed up just a few times. The V call is TRBV19, the J call TRBJ1-1, with 8 bases lining up with TRBD1. The CDR3 spans 14 residues. Germline loops: CDR1 LNHDA, CDR2 SQIVND (reference sequence). Trimming at V came to 5 bases and at J to 3 bases, leaving 5 bases not matched to a gene. CDR3 region: CASSLPGQDTEAFF. CDR3 coding DNA: TGTGCCAGTAGTCTTCCGGGACAGGACACTGAAGCTTTCTTT. Full variable domain (remainder filled in from reference TRBV19 and TRBJ1-1): DGGITQSPKYLFRKEGQNVTLSCEQNLNHDAMYWYRQDPGQGLRLIYYSQIVNDFQKGDIAEGYSVSREKKESFPLTVTSAQKNPTAFYLCASSLPGQDTEAFFGQGTRLTVV.

This clone came up once. The rearrangement joins TRBV4-1 to TRBJ2-7; 7 bases align to TRBD1. V lost 1 base and J lost 2; bases outside the gene matches: 5. Germline loops: CDR1 MGHRA, CDR2 YSYEKL. The CDR3 runs to 15 residues. The CDR3 DNA reads as TGCGCCAGCAGCCAAGTTTCGGGACAGCCCTACGAGCAGTACTTC. Amino acids: CASSQVSGQPYEQYF.

The CDR3 here is CASSEDSQGGANVLTF. As DNA, the CDR3 is TGTGCCAGCAGTGAGGACAGCCAGGGTGGGGCCAACGTCCTGACTTTC. The rearrangement uses TRBV25-1 and TRBJ2-6; possibly TRBD1 for D (6 bases). This CDR3 is built from 16 residues. Germline CDR1 reads MGHDK; CDR2 reads SYGVNS. Trimming left V 3 bases short and J 3 bases short, with 12 bases between.

The chain employs TRBV7-9 and TRBJ1-4; 9 nucleotides match TRBD1. Germline V lookup: CDR1 SEHNR, CDR2 FQNEAQ (reference sequence). The CDR3 runs to 15 residues. The ends lost 5 bases at V and 8 bases at J; junction bases unmatched: 9. The CDR3 region has the DNA TGTGCCAGCAGCATCCCGACAGGGGGGCGGGAAAAACTGTTTTTT. Protein sequence: CASSIPTGGREKLFF.

The rearrangement uses TRBV11-1 and TRBJ2-1; tentative D call: TRBD2 (6 bases). This CDR3 is built from 16 residues. Germline CDR1 SGHAT, CDR2 FQDESV (reference sequence). V was clipped by 6 bases and J by 3 bases, with 18 bases between them. CDR3 residues: CASSFAGPNGYNEQFF. In DNA, the CDR3 is TGTGCCAGCAGTTTCGCGGGGCCGAACGGCTACAATGAGCAGTTCTTC. The whole variable domain, remainder taken from reference TRBV11-1 and TRBJ2-1, is EAEVAQSPRYKITEKSQAVAFWCDPISGHATLYWYRQILGQGPELLVQFQDESVVDDSQLPKDRFSAERLKGVDSTLKIQPAELGDSAMYLCASSFAGPNGYNEQFFGPGTRLTVL.